Sequencing of this TCR beta chain was carried out in a study of shared clonotypes between healthy human individuals. Study in general: The study used three CD4 naive, three CD4 memory, two CD8 naive and one CD8 memory plate per donor. Study-level points and caveats: Shared across a few donors were around 4.7% of the naive CD4 clonotypes. Researchers sampled only blood; tissue repertoires likely differ.

Sequencing used immunoSEQ multiplex PCR; TCRdb keeps in-frame clones, though not all of them. The repertoire holds 950,000 to 1,100,000 clones, 65% to 80% seen once, with approximately 1.3% in the top ten. Concerning this clone itself: No antigen is known for it. In the same sample, other DNA sequences code for this CDR3.

The specimen sequenced was memory CD4+ T cells sorted from blood. Subset defined: CD45RA-negative fraction. The TCR sequence derives from a man younger than 35 in good health.

The CDR3: CASPGGSDYGYTF. The CDR3 region has the DNA TGTGCCTCGCCCGGGGGGTCAGACTATGGCTACACCTTC. The chain couples TRBV30 to TRBJ1-2; a weak D match, TRBD1 (5 bases). The V gene's germline CDR1 is GTSNPN and CDR2 SVGIG (reference sequence). CDR3 length equals 13 residues. The germline V and J ends were trimmed by 7 bases and 3 bases, with 15 bases remaining between them.